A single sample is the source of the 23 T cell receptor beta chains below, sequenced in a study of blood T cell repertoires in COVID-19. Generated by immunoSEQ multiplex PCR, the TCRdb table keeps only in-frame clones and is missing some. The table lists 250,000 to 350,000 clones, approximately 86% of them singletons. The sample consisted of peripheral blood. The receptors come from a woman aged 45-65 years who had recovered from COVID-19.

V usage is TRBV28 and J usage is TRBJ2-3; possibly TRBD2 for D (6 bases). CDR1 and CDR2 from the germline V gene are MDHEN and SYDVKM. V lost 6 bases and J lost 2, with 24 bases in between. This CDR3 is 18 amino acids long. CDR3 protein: CASREPNDRDSSTDTQYF. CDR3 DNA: TGTGCCAGCAGAGAACCCAACGACCGGGACTCGTCCACAGATACGCAGTATTTT. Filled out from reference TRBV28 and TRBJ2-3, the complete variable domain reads DVKVTQSSRYLVKRTGEKVFLECVQDMDHENMFWYRQDPGLGLRLIYFSYDVKMKEKGDIPEGYSVSREKKERFSLILESASTNQTSMYLCASREPNDRDSSTDTQYFGPGTRLTVL.

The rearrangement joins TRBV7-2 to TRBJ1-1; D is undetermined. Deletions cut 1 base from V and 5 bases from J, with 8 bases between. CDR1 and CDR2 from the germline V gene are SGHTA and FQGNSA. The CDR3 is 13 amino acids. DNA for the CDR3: TGTGCCAGCAGCTTAGGGCTGGCAACTGAAGCTTTCTTT. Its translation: CASSLGLATEAFF. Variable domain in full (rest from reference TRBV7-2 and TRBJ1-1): GAGVSQSPSNKVTEKGKDVELRCDPISGHTALYWYRQSLGQGLEFLIYFQGNSAPDKSGLPSDRFSAERTGGSVSTLTIQRTQQEDSAVYLCASSLGLATEAFFGQGTRLTVV.

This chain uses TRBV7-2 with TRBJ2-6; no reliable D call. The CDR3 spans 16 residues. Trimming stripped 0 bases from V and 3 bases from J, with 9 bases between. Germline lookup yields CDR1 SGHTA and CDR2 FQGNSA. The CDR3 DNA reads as TGTGCCAGCAGCTTAGCGGCCTCTGTTGGGGCCAACGTCCTGACTTTC. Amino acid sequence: CASSLAASVGANVLTF.

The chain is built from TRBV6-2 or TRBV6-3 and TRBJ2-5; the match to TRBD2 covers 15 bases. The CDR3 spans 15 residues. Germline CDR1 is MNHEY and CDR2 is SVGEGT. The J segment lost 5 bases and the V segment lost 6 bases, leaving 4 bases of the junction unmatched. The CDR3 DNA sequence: TGTGCCAGCAGCCGGACTAGCGGGAGGGTGGAGACCCAGTACTTC. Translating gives CASSRTSGRVETQYF.

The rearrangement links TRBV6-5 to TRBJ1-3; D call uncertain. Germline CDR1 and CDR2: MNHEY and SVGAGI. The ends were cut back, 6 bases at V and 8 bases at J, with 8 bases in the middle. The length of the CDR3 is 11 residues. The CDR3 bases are TGTGCCAGCAGAACGAGCGACACCATATATTTT. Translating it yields CASRTSDTIYF.

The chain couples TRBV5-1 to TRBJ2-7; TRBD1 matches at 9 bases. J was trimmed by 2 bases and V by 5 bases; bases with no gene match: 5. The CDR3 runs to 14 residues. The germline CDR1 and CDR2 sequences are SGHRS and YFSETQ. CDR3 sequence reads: CASSPGTGPYEQYF. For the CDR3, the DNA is TGCGCCAGCAGTCCCGGGACAGGGCCCTACGAGCAGTACTTC.

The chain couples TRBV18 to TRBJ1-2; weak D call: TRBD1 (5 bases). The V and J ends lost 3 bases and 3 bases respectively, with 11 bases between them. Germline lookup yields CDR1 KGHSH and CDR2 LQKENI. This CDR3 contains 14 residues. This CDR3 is CASSPGLVDYGYTF. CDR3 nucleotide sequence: TGTGCCAGCTCACCGGGGCTGGTAGACTATGGCTACACCTTC.

For the CDR3, the DNA is TGTGCCAGCAGCCGTGGGTTTGGACAGGGCAATCAGCCCCAGCATTTT. It translates to CASSRGFGQGNQPQHF. This chain links TRBV5-6 with TRBJ1-5, with 7 bases that match TRBD1. The junction had 9 bases not matched to a gene; V was cut back by 4 bases and J by 2 bases. From germline, CDR1 is SGHDT and CDR2 YYEEEE. The CDR3 spans 16 residues. The variable domain in full, completed from reference TRBV5-6 and TRBJ1-5, reads DAGVTQSPTHLIKTRGQQVTLRCSPKSGHDTVSWYQQALGQGPQFIFQYYEEEERQRGNFPDRFSGHQFPNYSSELNVNALLLGDSALYLCASSRGFGQGNQPQHFGDGTRLSIL.

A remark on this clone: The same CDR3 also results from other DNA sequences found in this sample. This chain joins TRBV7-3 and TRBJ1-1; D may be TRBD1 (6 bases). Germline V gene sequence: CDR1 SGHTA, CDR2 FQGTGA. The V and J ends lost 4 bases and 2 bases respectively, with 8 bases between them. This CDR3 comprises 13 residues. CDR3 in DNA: TGTGCCAGCAGCTCACAGGGTAACACTGAAGCTTTCTTT. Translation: CASSSQGNTEAFF.

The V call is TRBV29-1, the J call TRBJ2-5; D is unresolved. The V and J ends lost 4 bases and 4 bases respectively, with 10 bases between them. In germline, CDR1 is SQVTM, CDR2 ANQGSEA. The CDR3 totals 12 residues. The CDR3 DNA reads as TGCAGCGTTGCACGGGTCGGAGAGACCCAGTACTTC. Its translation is CSVARVGETQYF.

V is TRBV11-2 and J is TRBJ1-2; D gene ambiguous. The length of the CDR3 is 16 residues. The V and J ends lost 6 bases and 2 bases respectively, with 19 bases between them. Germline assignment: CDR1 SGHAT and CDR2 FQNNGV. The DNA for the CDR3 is TGTGCCAGCAGTTCCATTCTCCAAGGGAGGAACTATGGCTACACCTTC. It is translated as CASSSILQGRNYGYTF.

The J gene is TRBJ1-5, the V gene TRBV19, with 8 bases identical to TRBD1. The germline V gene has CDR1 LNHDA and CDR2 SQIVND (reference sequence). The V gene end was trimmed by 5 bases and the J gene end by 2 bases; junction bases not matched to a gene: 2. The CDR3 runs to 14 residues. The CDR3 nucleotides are TGTGCCAGTAGTGCGGGACAGGGCAATCAGCCCCAGCATTTT. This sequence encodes CASSAGQGNQPQHF. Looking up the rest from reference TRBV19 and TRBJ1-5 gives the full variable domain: DGGITQSPKYLFRKEGQNVTLSCEQNLNHDAMYWYRQDPGQGLRLIYYSQIVNDFQKGDIAEGYSVSREKKESFPLTVTSAQKNPTAFYLCASSAGQGNQPQHFGDGTRLSIL.

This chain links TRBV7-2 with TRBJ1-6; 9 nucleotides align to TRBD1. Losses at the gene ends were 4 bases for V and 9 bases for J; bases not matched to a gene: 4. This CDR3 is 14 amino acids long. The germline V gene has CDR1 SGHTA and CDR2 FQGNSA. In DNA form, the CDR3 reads TGTGCCAGCAGCTCACAGGGGGCTCGTTCACCCCTCCACTTT. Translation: CASSSQGARSPLHF.

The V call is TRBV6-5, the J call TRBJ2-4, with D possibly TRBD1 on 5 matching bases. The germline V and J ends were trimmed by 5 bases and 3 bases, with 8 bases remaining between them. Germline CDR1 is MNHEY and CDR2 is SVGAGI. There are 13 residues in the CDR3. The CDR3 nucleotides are TGTGCCAGCAGTAGGGGCGGCAAAAACATTCAGTACTTC. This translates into CASSRGGKNIQYF.

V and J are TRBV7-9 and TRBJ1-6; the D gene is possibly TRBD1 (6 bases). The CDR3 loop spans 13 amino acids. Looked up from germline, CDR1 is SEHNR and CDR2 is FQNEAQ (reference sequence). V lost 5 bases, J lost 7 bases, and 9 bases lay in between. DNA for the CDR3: TGTGCCAGCAGCCCAGGGGCCAATTCACCCCTCCACTTT. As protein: CASSPGANSPLHF.

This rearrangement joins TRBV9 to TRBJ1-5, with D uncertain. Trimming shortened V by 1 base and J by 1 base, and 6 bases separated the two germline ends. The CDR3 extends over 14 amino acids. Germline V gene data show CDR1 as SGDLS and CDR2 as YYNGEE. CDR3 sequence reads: CASSVSGSNQPQHF. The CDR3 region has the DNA TGTGCCAGCAGCGTATCGGGGAGCAATCAGCCCCAGCATTTT.

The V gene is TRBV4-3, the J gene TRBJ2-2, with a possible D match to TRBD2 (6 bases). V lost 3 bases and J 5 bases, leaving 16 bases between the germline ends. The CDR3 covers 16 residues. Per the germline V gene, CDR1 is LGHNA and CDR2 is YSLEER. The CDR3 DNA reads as TGCGCCAGCAGCCACCGAATCGGGAGCGGTACCGGGGAGCTGTTTTTT. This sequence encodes CASSHRIGSGTGELFF.

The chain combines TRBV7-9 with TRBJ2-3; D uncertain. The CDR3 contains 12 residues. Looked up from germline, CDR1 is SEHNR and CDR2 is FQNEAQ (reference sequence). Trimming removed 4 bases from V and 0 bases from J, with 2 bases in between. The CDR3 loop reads CASSSSTDTQYF. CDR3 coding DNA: TGTGCCAGCAGCTCTAGCACAGATACGCAGTATTTT.

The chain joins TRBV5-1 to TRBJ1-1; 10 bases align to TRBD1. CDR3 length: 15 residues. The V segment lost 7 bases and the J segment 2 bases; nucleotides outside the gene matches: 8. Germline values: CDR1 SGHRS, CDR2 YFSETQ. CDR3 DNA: TGCGCCAGCCAACGGGACAGGGGCCAAAACACTGAAGCTTTCTTT. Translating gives CASQRDRGQNTEAFF. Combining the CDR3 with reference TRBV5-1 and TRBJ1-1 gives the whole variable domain KAGVTQTPRYLIKTRGQQVTLSCSPISGHRSVSWYQQTPGQGLQFLFEYFSETQRNKGNFPGRFSGRQFSNSRSEMNVSTLELGDSALYLCASQRDRGQNTEAFFGQGTRLTVV.

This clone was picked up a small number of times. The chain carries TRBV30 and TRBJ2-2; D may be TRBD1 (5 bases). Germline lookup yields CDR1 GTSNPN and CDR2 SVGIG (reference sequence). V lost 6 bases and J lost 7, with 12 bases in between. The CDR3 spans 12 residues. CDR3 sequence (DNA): TGTGCCTGCCGAGCAGGGTACGGGGAGCTGTTTTTT. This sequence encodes CACRAGYGELFF.

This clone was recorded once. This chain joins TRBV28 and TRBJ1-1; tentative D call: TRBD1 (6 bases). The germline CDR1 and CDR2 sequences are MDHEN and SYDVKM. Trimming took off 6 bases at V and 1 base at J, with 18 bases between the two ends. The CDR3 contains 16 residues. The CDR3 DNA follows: TGTGCCAGCAGCTTGACTTCCCCGGGACAGAACACTGAAGCTTTCTTT. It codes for CASSLTSPGQNTEAFF.

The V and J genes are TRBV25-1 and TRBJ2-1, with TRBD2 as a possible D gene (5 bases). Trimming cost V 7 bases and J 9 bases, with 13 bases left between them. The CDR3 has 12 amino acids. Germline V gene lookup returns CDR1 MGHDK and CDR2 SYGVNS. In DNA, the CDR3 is TGTGCCAGCACGTTATCCGCGGGTGAGCAGTTCTTC. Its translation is CASTLSAGEQFF. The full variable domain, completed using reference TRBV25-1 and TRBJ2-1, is EADIYQTPRYLVIGTGKKITLECSQTMGHDKMYWYQQDPGMELHLIHYSYGVNSTEKGDLSSESTVSRIRTEHFPLTLESARPSHTSQYLCASTLSAGEQFFGPGTRLTVL.

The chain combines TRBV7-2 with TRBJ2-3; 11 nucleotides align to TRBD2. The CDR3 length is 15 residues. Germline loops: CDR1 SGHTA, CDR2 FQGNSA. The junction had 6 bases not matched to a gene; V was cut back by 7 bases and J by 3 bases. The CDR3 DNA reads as TGTGCCAGCACCCTACTAGCGGGGGTGACAGATACGCAGTATTTT. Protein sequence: CASTLLAGVTDTQYF.